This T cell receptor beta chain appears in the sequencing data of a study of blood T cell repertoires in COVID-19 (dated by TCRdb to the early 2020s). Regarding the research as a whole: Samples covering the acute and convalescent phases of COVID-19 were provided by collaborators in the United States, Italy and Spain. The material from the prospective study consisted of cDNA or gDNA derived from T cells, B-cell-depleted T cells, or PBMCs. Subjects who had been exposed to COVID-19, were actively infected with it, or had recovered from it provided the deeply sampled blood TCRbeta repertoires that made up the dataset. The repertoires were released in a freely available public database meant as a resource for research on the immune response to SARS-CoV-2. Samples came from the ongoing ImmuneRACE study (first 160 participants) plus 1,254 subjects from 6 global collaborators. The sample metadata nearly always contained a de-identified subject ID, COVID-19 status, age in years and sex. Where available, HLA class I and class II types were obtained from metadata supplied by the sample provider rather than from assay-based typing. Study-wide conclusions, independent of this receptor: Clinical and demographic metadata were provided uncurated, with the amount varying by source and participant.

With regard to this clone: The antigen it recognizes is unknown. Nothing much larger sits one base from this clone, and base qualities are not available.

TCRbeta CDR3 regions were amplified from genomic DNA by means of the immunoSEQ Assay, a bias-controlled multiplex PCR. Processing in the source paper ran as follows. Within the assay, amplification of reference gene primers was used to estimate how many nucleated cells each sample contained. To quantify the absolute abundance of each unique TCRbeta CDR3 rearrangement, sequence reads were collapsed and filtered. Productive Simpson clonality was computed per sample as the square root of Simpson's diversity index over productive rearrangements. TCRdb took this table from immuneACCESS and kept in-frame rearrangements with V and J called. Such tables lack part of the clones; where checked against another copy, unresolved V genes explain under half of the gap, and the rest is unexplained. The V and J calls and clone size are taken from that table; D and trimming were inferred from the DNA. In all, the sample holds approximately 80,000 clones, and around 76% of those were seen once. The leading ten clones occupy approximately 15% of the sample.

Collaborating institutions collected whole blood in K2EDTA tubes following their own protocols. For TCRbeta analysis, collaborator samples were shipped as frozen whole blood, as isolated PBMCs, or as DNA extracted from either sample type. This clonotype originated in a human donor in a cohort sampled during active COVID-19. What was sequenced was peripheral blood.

At the DNA level, the sequence is TGTGCCAGCAACTTCGGACAAAGGGGATTTGAAGGCTACACCTTC. Translated, it gives CASNFGQRGFEGYTF. The sequence is built from TRBV11-2 and TRBJ1-2; TRBD1 might be the D gene, on 5 matching bases. Measured from the cysteine to the phenylalanine, the CDR3 is 15 residues long. Only the CDR3 portion is preserved as DNA: 45 bases, with reading frame beginning at the first base. V lost 7 bases and J lost 8 bases; the stretch between them is 23 bases long. CDR1 and CDR2 (SGHAT, FQNNGV) derive from the germline V gene. With all but the CDR3 taken from the reference TRBV11-2 and TRBJ1-2 genes, the full variable domain is: EAGVAQSPRYKIIEKRQSVAFWCNPISGHATLYWYQQILGQGPKLLIQFQNNGVVDDSQLPKDRFSAERLKGVDSTLKIQPAKLEDSAVYLCASNFGQRGFEGYTFGSGTRLTVV.